This TCR beta chain appears in the sequencing data of a study of blood T cells in healthy people across ages. This clonotype was counted a few times. Its antigen is as yet unknown. PCR was performed a second time for about 7 to 12 cycles using a sample-barcoded 5' primer and a J-beta primer mix. One entry per CDR3 protein results from TCRdb running MiXCR on the 5' RACE reads. The profile shows about 1.7 million distinct CDR3 sequences, 28% of them singletons. Study conclusions and caveats: PBMC samples, being unsorted, prevented any conclusive comparison of naive and antigen-experienced cells.

The origin of this receptor is a woman in her twenties or thirties in good health. Material for sequencing was blood.

Written as DNA, the CDR3 is TGTGCCAGCAGCCAAGGACTAGCGGGGGGAATAGAGACCCAGTACTTC. Translated, it gives CASSQGLAGGIETQYF. The rearrangement uses TRBV3-1 and TRBJ2-5; 13 positions match TRBD2. This CDR3 spans 16 amino acids. Germline V gene lookup returns CDR1 LGHDT and CDR2 YNNKEL (reference sequence). The trim removed 1 base at V and 4 bases at J, leaving 3 bases unmatched.